Listed below are T cell receptor beta chains from one sample, sequenced in a study of blood T cell repertoires in COVID-19. Clones were sequenced by immunoSEQ multiplex PCR, and TCRdb holds only the in-frame ones, with some missing. The sample includes 1,500 to 2,500 clones, 69% of them seen just once. Sequencing used peripheral blood. Receptor source: a man between 65 and 80 years old with active COVID-19. The CDR3 runs from the conserved cysteine through the conserved F or W. Each record gives: CDR3 protein, CDR3 DNA, D gene, V gene, J gene, clone size. The D gene is left open where the match is weak. Not all rows give a size; the values are once, few, many and, for expanded clones, a class.

CDR3 protein: CASRDTVDYGYTF
CDR3 DNA: TGTGCCAGCCGAGATACGGTGGACTATGGCTACACCTTC
D gene: .
V gene: TRBV6-5
J gene: TRBJ1-2
clone size: .

CDR3 protein: CASRPRDRGGETQYF
CDR3 DNA: TGTGCCAGCAGGCCACGGGACAGGGGAGGGGAGACCCAGTACTTC
D gene: TRBD1
V gene: TRBV2
J gene: TRBJ2-5
clone size: .

CDR3 protein: CASSFDLYEQYF
CDR3 DNA: TGTGCCAGCAGCTTCGACTTATACGAGCAGTACTTC
D gene: .
V gene: TRBV7-9
J gene: TRBJ2-7
clone size: few

CDR3 protein: CASSVAPQLATGADTQYF
CDR3 DNA: TGTGCCAGCAGCGTAGCCCCCCAACTAGCTACCGGCGCAGATACGCAGTATTTT
D gene: .
V gene: TRBV9
J gene: TRBJ2-3
clone size: .

CDR3 protein: CAWSASRGQTEAFF
CDR3 DNA: TGTGCCTGGAGTGCCTCCAGGGGTCAAACTGAAGCTTTCTTT
D gene: .
V gene: TRBV30
J gene: TRBJ1-1
clone size: few

CDR3 protein: CASSWRDRVRPNYGYTF
CDR3 DNA: TGTGCCAGCAGCTGGAGGGACAGGGTCCGTCCCAACTATGGCTACACCTTC
D gene: TRBD1
V gene: TRBV5-8
J gene: TRBJ1-2
clone size: .

CDR3 protein: CSGWGGRGETQYF
CDR3 DNA: TGCAGCGGCTGGGGAGGGAGGGGAGAGACCCAGTACTTC
D gene: TRBD2
V gene: TRBV29-1
J gene: TRBJ2-5
clone size: .

CDR3 protein: CASSGVGTVTTEAFF
CDR3 DNA: TGTGCCAGCAGTGGGGTGGGGACAGTTACGACTGAAGCTTTCTTT
D gene: TRBD1
V gene: TRBV2
J gene: TRBJ1-1
clone size: .

CDR3 protein: CASRTQGRTEAFF
CDR3 DNA: TGTGCCAGCAGAACACAGGGGAGAACTGAAGCTTTCTTT
D gene: TRBD1
V gene: TRBV6-5
J gene: TRBJ1-1
clone size: .

CDR3 protein: CASSISPPGDTEAFF
CDR3 DNA: TGTGCCAGCTCAATCTCCCCCCCAGGGGACACTGAAGCTTTCTTT
D gene: .
V gene: TRBV18
J gene: TRBJ1-1
clone size: .

CDR3 protein: CASSVDGQGSRKLFF
CDR3 DNA: TGTGCCAGCAGCGTAGACGGACAAGGCTCCAGAAAACTGTTTTTT
D gene: .
V gene: TRBV9
J gene: TRBJ1-4
clone size: .

CDR3 protein: CASSLGGSGGTDTQYF
CDR3 DNA: TGCGCCAGCAGCTTGGGTGGGAGTGGGGGCACAGATACGCAGTATTTT
D gene: .
V gene: TRBV5-1
J gene: TRBJ2-3
clone size: .

CDR3 protein: CASSGGTSGAPSTDTQYF
CDR3 DNA: TGTGCCAGTAGTGGGGGGACTAGCGGCGCCCCTAGCACAGATACGCAGTATTTT
D gene: TRBD2
V gene: TRBV19
J gene: TRBJ2-3
clone size: .

CDR3 protein: CATSRLIQETQYF
CDR3 DNA: TGTGCCACCAGCAGACTAATACAAGAGACCCAGTACTTC
D gene: .
V gene: TRBV15
J gene: TRBJ2-5
clone size: .

CDR3 protein: CASSQEPGDGEKLFF
CDR3 DNA: TGTGCCAGCAGCCAAGAACCAGGGGACGGTGAAAAACTGTTTTTT
D gene: .
V gene: TRBV3-1/TRBV3-2
J gene: TRBJ1-4
clone size: .

CDR3 protein: CASSLDPFGGYTGELFF
CDR3 DNA: TGTGCCAGCAGCTTGGATCCTTTCGGGGGTTATACCGGGGAGCTGTTTTTT
D gene: .
V gene: TRBV5-5
J gene: TRBJ2-2
clone size: .

CDR3 protein: CASSEGQGNTEAFF
CDR3 DNA: TGCGCCAGCAGCGAGGGACAGGGGAACACTGAAGCTTTCTTT
D gene: TRBD1
V gene: TRBV5-1
J gene: TRBJ1-1
clone size: .